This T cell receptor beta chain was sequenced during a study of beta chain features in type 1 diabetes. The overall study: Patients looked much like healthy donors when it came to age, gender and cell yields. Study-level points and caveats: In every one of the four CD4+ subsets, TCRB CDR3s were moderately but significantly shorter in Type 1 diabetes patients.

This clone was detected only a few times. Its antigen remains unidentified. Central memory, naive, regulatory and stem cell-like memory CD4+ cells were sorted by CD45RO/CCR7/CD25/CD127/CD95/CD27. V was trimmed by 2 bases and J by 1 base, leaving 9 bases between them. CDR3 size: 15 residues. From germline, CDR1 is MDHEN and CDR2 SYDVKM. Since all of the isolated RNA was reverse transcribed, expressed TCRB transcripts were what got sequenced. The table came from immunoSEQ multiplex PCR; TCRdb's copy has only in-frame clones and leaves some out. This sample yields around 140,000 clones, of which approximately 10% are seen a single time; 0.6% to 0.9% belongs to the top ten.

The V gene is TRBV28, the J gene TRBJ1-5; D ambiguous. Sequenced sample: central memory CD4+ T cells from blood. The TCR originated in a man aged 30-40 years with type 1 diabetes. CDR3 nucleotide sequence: TGTGCCAGCAGTTTACGTCGGGAGAGCAATCAGCCCCAGCATTTT. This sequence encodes CASSLRRESNQPQHF.